This T cell receptor (beta chain) was identified during a study of vaccination effects on CD4 cells after COVID-19. Study-wide background: It was a median of 72 days after the second dose that post-vaccine samples were obtained.

ViraFEST assay sequencing came after antigen-specific CD4+ T cells were expanded with viral peptide pools. Culture lasted 10 days before CD4+ T cell isolation. Two-dose BNT162b2 or mRNA-1273 vaccination was given to participants. None of these healthy vaccinees had been infected with SARS-CoV-2 before vaccination. TCRdb's copy holds only in-frame clones and misses some; the assay was immunoSEQ multiplex PCR. The table lists about 38,000 clones, about 80% of them singletons. This clone was picked up a small number of times. Antigen: not known. Looked up from germline, CDR1 is LNHDA and CDR2 is SQIVND (reference sequence). The CDR3 contains 19 residues. V lost 5 bases, J lost 0 bases, and 13 bases stayed unmatched.

This sequence joins TRBV19 and TRBJ2-4; TRBD2 aligns across 10 bases. The origin of this receptor is a human donor who received a COVID-19 vaccine. Some clones in this sample may be carry-over from other donors' samples. The sample consisted of CD4+ T cells from PBMCs cultured with HCoV-NL63 spike peptides, taken after COVID-19 vaccination. The CDR3 loop is CASSLAASGGHVAKNIQYF. The CDR3 DNA sequence: TGTGCCAGTAGTCTCGCGGCTAGCGGGGGTCACGTAGCCAAAAACATTCAGTACTTC.